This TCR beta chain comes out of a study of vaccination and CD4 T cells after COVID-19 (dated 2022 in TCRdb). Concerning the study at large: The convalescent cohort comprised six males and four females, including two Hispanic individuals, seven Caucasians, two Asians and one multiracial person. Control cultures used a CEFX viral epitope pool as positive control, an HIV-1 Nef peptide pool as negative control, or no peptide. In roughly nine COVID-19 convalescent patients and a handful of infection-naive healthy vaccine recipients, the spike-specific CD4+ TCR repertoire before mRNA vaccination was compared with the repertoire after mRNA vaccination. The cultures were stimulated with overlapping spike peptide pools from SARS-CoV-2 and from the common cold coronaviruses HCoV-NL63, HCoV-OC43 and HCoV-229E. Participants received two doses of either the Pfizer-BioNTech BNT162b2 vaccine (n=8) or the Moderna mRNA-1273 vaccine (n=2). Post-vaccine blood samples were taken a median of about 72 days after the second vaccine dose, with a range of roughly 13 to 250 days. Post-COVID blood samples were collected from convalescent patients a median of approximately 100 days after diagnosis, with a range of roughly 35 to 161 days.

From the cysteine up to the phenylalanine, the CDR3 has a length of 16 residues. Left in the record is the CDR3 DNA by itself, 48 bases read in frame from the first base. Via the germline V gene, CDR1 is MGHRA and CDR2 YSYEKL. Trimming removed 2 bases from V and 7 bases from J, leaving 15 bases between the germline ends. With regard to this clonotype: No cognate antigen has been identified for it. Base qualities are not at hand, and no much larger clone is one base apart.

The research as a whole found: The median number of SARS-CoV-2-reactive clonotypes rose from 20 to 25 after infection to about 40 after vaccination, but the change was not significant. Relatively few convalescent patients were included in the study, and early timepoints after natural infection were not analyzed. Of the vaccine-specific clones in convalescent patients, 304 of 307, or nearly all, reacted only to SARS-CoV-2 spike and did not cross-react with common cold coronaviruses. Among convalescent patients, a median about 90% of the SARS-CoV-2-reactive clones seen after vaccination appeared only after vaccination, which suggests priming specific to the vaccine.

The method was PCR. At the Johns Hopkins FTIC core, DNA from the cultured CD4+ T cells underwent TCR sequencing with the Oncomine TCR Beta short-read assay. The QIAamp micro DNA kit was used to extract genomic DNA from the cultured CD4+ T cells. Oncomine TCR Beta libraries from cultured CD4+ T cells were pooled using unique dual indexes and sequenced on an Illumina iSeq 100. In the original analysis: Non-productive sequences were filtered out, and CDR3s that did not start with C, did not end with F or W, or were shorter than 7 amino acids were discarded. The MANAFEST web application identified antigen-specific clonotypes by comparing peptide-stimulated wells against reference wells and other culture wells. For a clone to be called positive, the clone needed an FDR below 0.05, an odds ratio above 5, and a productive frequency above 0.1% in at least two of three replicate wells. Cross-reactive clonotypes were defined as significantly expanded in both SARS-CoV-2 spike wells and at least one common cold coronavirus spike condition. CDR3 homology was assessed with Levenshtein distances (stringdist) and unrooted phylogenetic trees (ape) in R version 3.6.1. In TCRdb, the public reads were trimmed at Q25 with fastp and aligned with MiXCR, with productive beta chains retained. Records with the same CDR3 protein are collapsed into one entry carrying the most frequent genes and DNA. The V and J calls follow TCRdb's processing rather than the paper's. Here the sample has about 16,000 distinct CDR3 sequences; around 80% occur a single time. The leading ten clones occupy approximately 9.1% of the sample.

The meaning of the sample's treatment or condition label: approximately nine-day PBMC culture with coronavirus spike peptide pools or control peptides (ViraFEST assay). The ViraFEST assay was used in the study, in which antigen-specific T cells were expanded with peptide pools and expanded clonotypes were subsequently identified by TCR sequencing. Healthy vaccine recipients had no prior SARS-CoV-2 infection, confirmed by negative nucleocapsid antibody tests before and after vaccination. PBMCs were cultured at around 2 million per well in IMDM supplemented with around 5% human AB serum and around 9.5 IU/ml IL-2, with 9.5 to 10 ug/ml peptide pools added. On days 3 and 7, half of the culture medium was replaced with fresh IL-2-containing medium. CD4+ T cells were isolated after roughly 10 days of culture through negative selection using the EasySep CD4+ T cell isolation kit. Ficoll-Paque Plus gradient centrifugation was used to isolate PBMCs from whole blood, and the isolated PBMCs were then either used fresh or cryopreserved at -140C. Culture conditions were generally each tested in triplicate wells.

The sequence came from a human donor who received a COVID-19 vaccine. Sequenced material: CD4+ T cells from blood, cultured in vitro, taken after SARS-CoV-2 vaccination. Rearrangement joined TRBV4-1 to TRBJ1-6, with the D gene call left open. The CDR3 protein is CASSQIALPENSPLHF. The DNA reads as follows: TGCGCCAGCAGCCAAATAGCGCTCCCGGAAAATTCACCCCTCCACTTT.